Listed below are T cell receptor beta chains from one sample, sequenced in a study of identical twins. TCRdb reanalysed the 5' RACE reads using MiXCR and keeps one entry per CDR3 protein. The repertoire holds about 280,000 distinct CDR3 sequences, with 8% to 9% as singletons. This sample was shared with a second study, whose subject was yellow fever vaccine responses in identical twins.

Material: memory (CD45RO+) T cells sorted from blood. The receptors originated from a woman between 18 and 30 years old in good health. The CDR3 runs from the conserved cysteine through the conserved F or W. D genes are given only for firm matches. A row's size may be missing; if present it is once, few, many or a size class.

CSAMTSGGGNEQFF | TGCAGTGCTATGACTAGCGGGGGAGGTAATGAGCAGTTCTTC | TRBV20-1 | many | TRBJ2-1 | TRBD2
CASAIGPPNTEAFF | TGTGCCAGCGCGATTGGCCCTCCGAACACTGAAGCTTTCTTT | TRBV2 | . | TRBJ1-1 | .
CASMPAGGSYEQYF | TGTGCCAGCATGCCAGCGGGAGGGTCCTACGAGCAGTACTTC | TRBV12-3/TRBV12-4 | many | TRBJ2-7 | TRBD2
CASSPLTGFGNTEAFF | TGTGCCAGCAGCCCGTTGACAGGATTCGGGAACACTGAAGCTTTCTTT | TRBV3-1 | . | TRBJ1-1 | .
CASSLVSQGSNQPQHF | TGTGCCAGCAGCTTAGTAAGTCAGGGGAGCAATCAGCCCCAGCATTTT | TRBV7-2 | many | TRBJ1-5 | .
CASRPDYFYEQYF | TGTGCCAGCAGGCCGGACTATTTCTACGAGCAGTACTTC | TRBV28 | few | TRBJ2-7 | .
CASNLGAADRFEQYF | TGCGCCAGCAACCTGGGAGCAGCGGACCGCTTCGAGCAGTACTTC | TRBV5-1 | few | TRBJ2-7 | .
CASSSNSGGRRETQYF | TGTGCCAGCAGCTCTAATAGCGGGGGCCGCCGAGAGACCCAGTACTTC | TRBV12-3/TRBV12-4 | many | TRBJ2-5 | TRBD2
CASSPVPNTEAFF | TGTGCCAGCTCTCCGGTACCGAACACTGAAGCTTTCTTT | TRBV18 | . | TRBJ1-1 | .
CASSLLSRSEAFF | TGTGCCAGCAGTTTACTTTCCAGGAGTGAAGCTTTCTTT | TRBV28 | . | TRBJ1-1 | .
CAISESNRGNTEAFF | TGTGCCATCAGTGAGTCGAATAGAGGGAACACTGAAGCTTTCTTT | TRBV10-3 | . | TRBJ1-1 | .
CASSIPSGANVLTF | TGCGCCAGCAGCATTCCCTCTGGGGCCAACGTCCTGACTTTC | TRBV5-1 | many | TRBJ2-6 | .
CASSLNMGLGRTEAFF | TGCGCCAGCAGCTTGAATATGGGGCTGGGGCGCACTGAAGCTTTCTTT | TRBV5-1 | many | TRBJ1-1 | .
CASIQGAGVSEQYF | TGTGCCAGCATTCAAGGAGCGGGAGTGTCCGAGCAGTACTTC | TRBV28 | . | TRBJ2-7 | TRBD2
CASSPVGGQSTDTQYF | TGTGCCAGCTCCCCTGTGGGGGGACAGAGCACAGATACGCAGTATTTT | TRBV18 | many | TRBJ2-3 | .
CASSLSWNWDRGNEQFF | TGTGCCAGCAGTTTGAGTTGGAATTGGGACAGGGGAAATGAGCAGTTCTTC | TRBV12-3/TRBV12-4 | many | TRBJ2-1 | TRBD1